Listed below are T cell receptor beta chains from one sample, sequenced in a study of vaccination and CD4 T cells after COVID-19. Their cognate antigens are unknown. Using its own MiXCR run on the PCR reads, TCRdb lists one record per CDR3 protein. The repertoire holds roughly 13,000 distinct CDR3 sequences, with approximately 45% as singletons. The specimen sequenced was cultured CD4+ T cells from blood. These receptors came from a human donor with COVID-19. CDR3s include the opening cysteine and the closing phenylalanine or tryptophan. The order of the fields is V gene, CDR3 length, J gene, CDR3 protein.

>TRBV2|14|TRBJ2-5
CASSGSAGRETQYF
>TRBV10-3|14|TRBJ1-1
CAIILGETNTEAFF
>TRBV10-3|13|TRBJ1-2
CAISDGGENGYTF
>TRBV6-2/TRBV6-3|18|TRBJ2-4
CASSMSDRENLAKNIQYF
>TRBV19|12|TRBJ2-3
CASSGDSYTQYF
>TRBV7-2|15|TRBJ1-1
CASSLEGGGPTEAFF
>TRBV12-3/TRBV12-4|14|TRBJ1-2
CASSQRMGGQGYTF
>TRBV7-9|15|TRBJ2-5
CASSSAWGPQGAQYF
>TRBV27|15|TRBJ2-3
CASTPLAGGPDTQYF
>TRBV7-3|16|TRBJ2-2
CASSPTQGRRSGELFF
>TRBV30|14|TRBJ1-3
CAWSRDSFGNTIYF
>TRBV11-3|17|TRBJ2-1
CASSPRTSGDSYNEQFF
>TRBV5-1|13|TRBJ1-2
CASSAGTGNGYTF
>TRBV6-1|13|TRBJ1-1
CASSEQGNTEAFF
>TRBV24-1|18|TRBJ2-1
CATSEGSGGHRSYNEQFF
>TRBV25-1|14|TRBJ1-2
CASSEEGGGYGYTF
>TRBV14|16|TRBJ2-3
CASSQGKRGWSDTQYF
>TRBV5-1|13|TRBJ2-1
CASSVTGGNEQFF
>TRBV21-1|17|TRBJ1-4
CASSPDRAKSSTEKLFF
>TRBV28|14|TRBJ1-2
CASRLQVINYGYTF
>TRBV2|14|TRBJ1-1
CASRRPGENTEAFF
>TRBV20-1|17|TRBJ2-2
CSASDGRGGPDTGELFF
>TRBV7-2|17|TRBJ2-2
CASSLGSGGASPGELFF
>TRBV6-5|16|TRBJ2-5
CASSYSLRDSQETQYF
>TRBV6-5|17|TRBJ2-2
CASSYFVGGANTGELFF
>TRBV20-1|12|TRBJ2-5
CSAFPGVETQYF